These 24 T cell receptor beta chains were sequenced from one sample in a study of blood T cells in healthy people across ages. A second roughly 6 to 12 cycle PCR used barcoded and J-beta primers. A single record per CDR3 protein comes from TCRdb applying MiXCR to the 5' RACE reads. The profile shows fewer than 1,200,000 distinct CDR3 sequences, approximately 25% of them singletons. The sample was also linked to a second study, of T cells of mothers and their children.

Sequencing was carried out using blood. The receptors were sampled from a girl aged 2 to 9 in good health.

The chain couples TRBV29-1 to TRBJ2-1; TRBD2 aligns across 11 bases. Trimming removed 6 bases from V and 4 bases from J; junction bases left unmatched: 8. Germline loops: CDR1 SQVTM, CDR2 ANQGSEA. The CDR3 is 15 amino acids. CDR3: CSVVSGLAVYNEQFF. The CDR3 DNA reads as TGCAGCGTAGTCTCGGGACTAGCGGTTTACAATGAGCAGTTCTTC.

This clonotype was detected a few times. CDR3 amino acids: CASRERRDRVYGYTF. The CDR3 DNA is TGTGCCAGCAGGGAACGCCGGGACAGGGTCTATGGCTACACCTTC. The chain uses TRBV6-1 and TRBJ1-2, with 9 bases aligning to TRBD1. Per the germline V gene, CDR1 is MNHNS and CDR2 is SASEGT. The CDR3 has 15 residues. Losses at the gene ends were 6 bases for V and 4 bases for J; bases not matched to a gene: 9.

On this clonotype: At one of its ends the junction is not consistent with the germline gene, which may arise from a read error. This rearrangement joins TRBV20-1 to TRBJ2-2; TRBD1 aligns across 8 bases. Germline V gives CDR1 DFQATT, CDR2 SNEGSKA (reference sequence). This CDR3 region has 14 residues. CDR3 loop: CSARRTGNTGELFF. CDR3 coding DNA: TGTAGTGCTAGGAGGACAGGGAATACCGGGGAGCTGTTTTTT.

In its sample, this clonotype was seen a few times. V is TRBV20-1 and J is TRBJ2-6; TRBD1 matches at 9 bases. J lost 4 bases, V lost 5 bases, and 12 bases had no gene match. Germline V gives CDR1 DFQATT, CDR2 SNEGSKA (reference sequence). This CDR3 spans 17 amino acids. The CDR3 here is CSAGPGQGLSGANVLTF. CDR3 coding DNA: TGCAGTGCTGGGCCGGGACAGGGACTTTCGGGGGCCAACGTCCTGACTTTC.

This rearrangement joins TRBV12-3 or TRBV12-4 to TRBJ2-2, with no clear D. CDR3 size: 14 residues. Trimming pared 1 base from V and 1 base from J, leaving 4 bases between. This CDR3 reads CASSLGKNTGELFF. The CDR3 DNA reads TGTGCCAGCAGTTTAGGGAAGAACACCGGGGAGCTGTTTTTT.

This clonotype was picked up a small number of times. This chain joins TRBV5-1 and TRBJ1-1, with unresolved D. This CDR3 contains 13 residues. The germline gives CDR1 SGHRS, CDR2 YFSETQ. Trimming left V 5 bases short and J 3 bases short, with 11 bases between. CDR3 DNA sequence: TGCGCCAGCAGTTTTGATGAGTACACTGAAGCTTTCTTT. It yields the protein CASSFDEYTEAFF.

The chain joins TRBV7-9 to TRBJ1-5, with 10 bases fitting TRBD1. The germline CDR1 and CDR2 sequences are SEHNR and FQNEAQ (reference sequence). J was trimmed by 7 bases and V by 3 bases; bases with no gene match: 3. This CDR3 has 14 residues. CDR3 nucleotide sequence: TGTGCCAGCAGCTTGGACAGGGGGGGACAGCCCCAGCATTTT. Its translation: CASSLDRGGQPQHF.

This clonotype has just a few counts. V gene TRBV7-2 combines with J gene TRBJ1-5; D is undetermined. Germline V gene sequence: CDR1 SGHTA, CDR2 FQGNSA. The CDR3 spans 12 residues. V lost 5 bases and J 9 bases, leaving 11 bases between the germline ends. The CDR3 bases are TGTGCCAGCAGCGGCACAAACGGGCCCCAGCATTTT. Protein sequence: CASSGTNGPQHF. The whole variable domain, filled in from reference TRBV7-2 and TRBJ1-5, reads GAGVSQSPSNKVTEKGKDVELRCDPISGHTALYWYRQSLGQGLEFLIYFQGNSAPDKSGLPSDRFSAERTGGSVSTLTIQRTQQEDSAVYLCASSGTNGPQHFGDGTRLSIL.

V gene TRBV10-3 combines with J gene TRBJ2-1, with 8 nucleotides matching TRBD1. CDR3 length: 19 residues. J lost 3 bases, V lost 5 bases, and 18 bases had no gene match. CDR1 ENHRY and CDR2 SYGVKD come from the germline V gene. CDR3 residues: CAISIAVGEGGQVYNEQFF. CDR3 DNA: TGTGCCATCAGTATAGCGGTCGGGGAAGGGGGACAGGTCTACAATGAGCAGTTCTTC.

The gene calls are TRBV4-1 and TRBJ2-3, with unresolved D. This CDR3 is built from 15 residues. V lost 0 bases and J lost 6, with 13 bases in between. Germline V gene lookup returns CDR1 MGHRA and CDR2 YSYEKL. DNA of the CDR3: TGCGCCAGCAGCCAAGAAGGAAGGAGTGGTGATACGCAGTATTTT. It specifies CASSQEGRSGDTQYF.

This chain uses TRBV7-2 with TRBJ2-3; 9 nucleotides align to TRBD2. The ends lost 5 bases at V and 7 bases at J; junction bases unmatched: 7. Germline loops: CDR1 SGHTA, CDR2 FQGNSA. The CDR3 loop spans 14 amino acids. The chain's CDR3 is CASSPRTSAHTQYF. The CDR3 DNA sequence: TGTGCCAGCAGCCCAAGGACTAGCGCCCATACGCAGTATTTT.

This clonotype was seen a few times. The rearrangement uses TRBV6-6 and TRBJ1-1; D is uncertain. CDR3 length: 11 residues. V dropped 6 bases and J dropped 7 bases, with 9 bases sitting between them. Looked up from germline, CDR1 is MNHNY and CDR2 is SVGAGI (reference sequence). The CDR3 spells CASRYGIEAFF. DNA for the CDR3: TGTGCCAGCAGGTATGGCATTGAAGCTTTCTTT.

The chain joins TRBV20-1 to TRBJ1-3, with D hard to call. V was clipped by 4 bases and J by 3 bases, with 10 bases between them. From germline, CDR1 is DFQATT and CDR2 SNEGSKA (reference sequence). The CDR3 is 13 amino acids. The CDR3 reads CSAKARFGNTIYF. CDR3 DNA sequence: TGCAGTGCTAAAGCCAGGTTTGGAAACACCATATATTTT.

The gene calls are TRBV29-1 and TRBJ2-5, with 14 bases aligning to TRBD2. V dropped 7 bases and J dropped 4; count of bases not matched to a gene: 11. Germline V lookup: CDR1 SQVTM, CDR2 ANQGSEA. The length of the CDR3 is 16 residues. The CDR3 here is CSAWGLAGVPGETQYF. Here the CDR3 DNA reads TGCAGCGCCTGGGGACTAGCGGGAGTCCCGGGAGAGACCCAGTACTTC.

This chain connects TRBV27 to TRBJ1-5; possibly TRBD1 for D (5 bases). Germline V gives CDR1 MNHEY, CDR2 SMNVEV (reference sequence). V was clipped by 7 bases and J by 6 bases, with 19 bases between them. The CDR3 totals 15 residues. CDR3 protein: CASNPIGGTGQPQHF. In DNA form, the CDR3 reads TGTGCCAGCAACCCCATTGGGGGGACGGGTCAGCCCCAGCATTTT.

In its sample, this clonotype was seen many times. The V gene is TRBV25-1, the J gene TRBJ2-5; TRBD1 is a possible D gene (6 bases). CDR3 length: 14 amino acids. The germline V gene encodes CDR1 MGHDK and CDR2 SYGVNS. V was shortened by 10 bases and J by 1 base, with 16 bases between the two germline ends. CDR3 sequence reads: CATVTQGLQETQYF. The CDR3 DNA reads TGTGCCACCGTTACTCAGGGGCTCCAAGAGACCCAGTACTTC.

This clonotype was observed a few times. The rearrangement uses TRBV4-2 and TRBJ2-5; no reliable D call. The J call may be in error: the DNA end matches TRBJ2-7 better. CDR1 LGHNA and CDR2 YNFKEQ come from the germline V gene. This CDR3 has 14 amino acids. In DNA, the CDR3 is TGTGCCAGCAGCCCCGTGGCCGTCTCCTACGAGCAGTACTTC. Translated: CASSPVAVSYEQYF.

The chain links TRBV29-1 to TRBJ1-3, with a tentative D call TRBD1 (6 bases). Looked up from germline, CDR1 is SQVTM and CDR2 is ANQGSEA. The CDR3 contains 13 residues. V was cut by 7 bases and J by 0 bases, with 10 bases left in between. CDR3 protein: CSAQGFSGNTIYF. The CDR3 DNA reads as TGCAGCGCACAGGGTTTCTCTGGAAACACCATATATTTT.

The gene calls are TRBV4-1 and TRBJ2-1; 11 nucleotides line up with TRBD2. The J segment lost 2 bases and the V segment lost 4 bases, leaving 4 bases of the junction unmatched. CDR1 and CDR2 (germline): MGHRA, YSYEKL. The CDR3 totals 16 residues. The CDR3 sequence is CASSLSGRAPYNEQFF. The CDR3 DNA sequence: TGCGCCAGCAGCCTTAGCGGGAGGGCCCCCTACAATGAGCAGTTCTTC.

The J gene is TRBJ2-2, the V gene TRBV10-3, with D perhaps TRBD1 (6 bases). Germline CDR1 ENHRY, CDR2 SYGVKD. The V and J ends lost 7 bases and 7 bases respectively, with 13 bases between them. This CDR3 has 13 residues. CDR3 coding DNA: TGTGCCATCACCACCTCGGACAGCGGGGAGCTGTTTTTT. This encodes CAITTSDSGELFF.

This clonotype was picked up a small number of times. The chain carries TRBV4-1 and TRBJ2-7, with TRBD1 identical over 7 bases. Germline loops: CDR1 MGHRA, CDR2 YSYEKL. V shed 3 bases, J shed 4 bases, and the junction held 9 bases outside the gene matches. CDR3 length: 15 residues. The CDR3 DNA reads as TGCGCCAGCAGCCAGTCCGGGACAGCGACTTACGAGCAGTACTTC. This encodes CASSQSGTATYEQYF.

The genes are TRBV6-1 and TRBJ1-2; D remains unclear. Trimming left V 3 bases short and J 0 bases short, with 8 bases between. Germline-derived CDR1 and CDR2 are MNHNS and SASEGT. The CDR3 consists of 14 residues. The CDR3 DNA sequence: TGTGCCAGCAGTGACCTCCTCCCTAACTATGGCTACACCTTC. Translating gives CASSDLLPNYGYTF.

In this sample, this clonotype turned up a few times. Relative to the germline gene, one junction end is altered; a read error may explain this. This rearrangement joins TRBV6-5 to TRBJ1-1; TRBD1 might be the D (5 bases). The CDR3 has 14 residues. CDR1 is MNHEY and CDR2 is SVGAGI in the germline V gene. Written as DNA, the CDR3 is TGTGCCAGCAAATACGCCGGGACGAACACTGAAGCCTTCTTT. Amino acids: CASKYAGTNTEAFF.

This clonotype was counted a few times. CDR3 nucleotides: TGTGCCAGCAGTCCCCACCCACAGCAGAACACTGAAGCTTTCTTT. The encoded protein is CASSPHPQQNTEAFF. This sequence joins TRBV6-1 and TRBJ1-1; D not certain. V lost 5 bases and J lost 1, with 14 bases in between. The CDR3 loop spans 15 amino acids. The V gene's germline CDR1 is MNHNS and CDR2 SASEGT.